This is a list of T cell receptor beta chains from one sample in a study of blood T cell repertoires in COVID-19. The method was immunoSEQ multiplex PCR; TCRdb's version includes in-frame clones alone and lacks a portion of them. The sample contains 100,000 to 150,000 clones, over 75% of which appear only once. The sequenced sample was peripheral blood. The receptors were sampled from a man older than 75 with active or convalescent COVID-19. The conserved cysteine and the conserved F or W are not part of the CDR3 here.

cdr3_aa: ASSSSGLKETQY; v_call: TRBV7-2; cdr3_length: 12; j_call: TRBJ2-5
cdr3_aa: ASSVKTGIGYGYT; v_call: TRBV2; cdr3_length: 13; j_call: TRBJ1-2
cdr3_aa: ASSAQGLADYEQY; v_call: TRBV7-2; cdr3_length: 13; j_call: TRBJ2-7
cdr3_aa: ATSRGGNYGYT; v_call: TRBV15; cdr3_length: 11; j_call: TRBJ1-2
cdr3_aa: ASSYGQGAFSGYT; v_call: TRBV5-1; cdr3_length: 13; j_call: TRBJ1-2
cdr3_aa: ATREQGDEKLF; v_call: TRBV12-3/TRBV12-4; cdr3_length: 11; j_call: TRBJ1-4
cdr3_aa: SVFRQGAEAF; v_call: TRBV29-1; cdr3_length: 10; j_call: TRBJ1-1
cdr3_aa: ASSYDVKKRNEQF; v_call: TRBV6-2/TRBV6-3; cdr3_length: 13; j_call: TRBJ2-1
cdr3_aa: AGKGTGASPGANVLT; v_call: TRBV30; cdr3_length: 15; j_call: TRBJ2-6
cdr3_aa: ASSLGTGFVNIQY; v_call: TRBV5-1; cdr3_length: 13; j_call: TRBJ2-4
cdr3_aa: ATSSPTGALYEQY; v_call: TRBV15; cdr3_length: 13; j_call: TRBJ2-7
cdr3_aa: ASSLAGTGTDTQY; v_call: TRBV11-3; cdr3_length: 13; j_call: TRBJ2-3
cdr3_aa: ASSLGGLRANYGYT; v_call: TRBV7-2; cdr3_length: 14; j_call: TRBJ1-2
cdr3_aa: ASSLGQGAGQPQH; v_call: TRBV5-6; cdr3_length: 13; j_call: TRBJ1-5
cdr3_aa: ASTPGLAETQY; v_call: TRBV6-5; cdr3_length: 11; j_call: TRBJ2-5
cdr3_aa: ASSLRREPPGELF; v_call: TRBV11-2; cdr3_length: 13; j_call: TRBJ2-2
cdr3_aa: ASSLDLQETQY; v_call: TRBV11-1; cdr3_length: 11; j_call: TRBJ2-5
cdr3_aa: ASSTTGDSPLH; v_call: TRBV19; cdr3_length: 11; j_call: TRBJ1-6
cdr3_aa: ASSPGTGWENEQF; v_call: TRBV5-1; cdr3_length: 13; j_call: TRBJ2-1
cdr3_aa: ASSLYRGGNEKLF; v_call: TRBV11-2; cdr3_length: 13; j_call: TRBJ1-4